These 11 T cell receptor beta chains came from one sample sequenced in a study of blood T cell repertoires in COVID-19 (TCRdb year 2020). The receptor library was made with the immunoSEQ multiplex PCR assay. TCRdb took this table from immuneACCESS and kept in-frame rearrangements with V and J called. Such tables lack part of the clones; where checked against another copy, unresolved V genes explain under half of the gap, and the rest is unexplained. This sample holds around 330,000 clones; 87% were observed only once. Clones ranked in the top ten supply 8.5% to 10% of the sample. Material: PBMCs or T cells enriched from blood (not recorded which). These receptors were obtained from a woman in her late teens or twenties who had recovered from COVID-19.

The CDR3 coding sequence is TGTGCCAGCAGCTTAGATGAGGGCTCCGAAGCTTTCTTT. Translated: CASSLDEGSEAFF. This chain connects TRBV7-2 to TRBJ1-1, with no clear D. Germline-derived CDR1 and CDR2 are SGHTA and FQGNSA. The CDR3 sequence is 13 residues long. V lost 1 base and J 8 bases, leaving 11 bases between the germline ends.

The chain employs TRBV28 and TRBJ1-6; weak D call: TRBD1 (5 bases). The germline CDR1 and CDR2 sequences are MDHEN and SYDVKM. CDR3 length: 14 residues. Deletions cut 6 bases from V and 7 bases from J, with 13 bases between. DNA for the CDR3: TGTGCCAGCAGCGAAACAGGAATAAATTCACCCCTCCACTTT. This codes for CASSETGINSPLHF.

CDR3 nucleotide sequence: TGTGCCAGCAGCCCATACCCTAGTAGCAATCAGCCCCAGCATTTT. Residues: CASSPYPSSNQPQHF. The chain joins TRBV6-5 to TRBJ1-5; D is uncertain. This CDR3 spans 15 amino acids. The V gene lost 6 bases and the J gene lost 0 bases, with 12 bases spanning the gap. Per germline, CDR1 MNHEY and CDR2 SVGAGI.

This clone appeared once. V is TRBV18 and J is TRBJ1-3; no clear D. Trimming stripped 3 bases from V and 0 bases from J, with 12 bases between. CDR3 size: 16 residues. Germline V gene data show CDR1 as KGHSH and CDR2 as LQKENI. The CDR3 here is CASSPSGNPSGNTIYF. The DNA for the CDR3 is TGTGCCAGCTCACCCTCGGGTAACCCCTCTGGAAACACCATATATTTT.

The chain recombines TRBV13 with TRBJ2-7; a weak D match, TRBD2 (5 bases). Germline CDR1 and CDR2: PRHDT and FYEKMQ (reference sequence). The V and J ends lost 5 bases and 4 bases respectively, with 15 bases between them. This CDR3 spans 14 amino acids. CDR3 nucleotides: TGTGCCAGCAGCCCCGGATTGGGAGCTTACGAGCAGTACTTC. Its protein is CASSPGLGAYEQYF. Full variable domain (outside the CDR3, taken from reference TRBV13 and TRBJ2-7): AAGVIQSPRHLIKEKRETATLKCYPIPRHDTVYWYQQGPGQDPQFLISFYEKMQSDKGSIPDRFSAQQFSDYHSELNMSSLELGDSALYFCASSPGLGAYEQYFGPGTRLTVT.

The chain is built from TRBV20-1 and TRBJ2-3; the D gene is possibly TRBD2 (5 bases). This CDR3 spans 19 amino acids. V lost 3 bases and J lost 3, with 28 bases in between. CDR1 and CDR2 (germline): DFQATT, SNEGSKA (reference sequence). This CDR3 is CSASPTSIGMSTLTDTQYF. CDR3 nucleotides: TGCAGTGCTAGTCCCACTAGTATTGGGATGTCTACGTTGACAGATACGCAGTATTTT.

The V and J genes are TRBV6-1 and TRBJ1-2; D remains ambiguous. V was cut by 2 bases and J by 3 bases, with 13 bases left in between. The CDR3 runs to 15 residues. Germline V gene lookup returns CDR1 MNHNS and CDR2 SASEGT. The CDR3 nucleotides read TGTGCCAGCAGTGAAACTATTGGCAATGACTATGGCTACACCTTC. As protein: CASSETIGNDYGYTF.

Only one count was recorded for this clone. The same CDR3 also results from other DNA sequences found in this sample. The V call is TRBV7-2, the J call TRBJ1-1; D is perhaps TRBD1 (5 bases). The V end lost 3 bases, the J end lost 0 bases, and 8 bases lay between the germline ends. Germline CDR1 is SGHTA and CDR2 is FQGNSA. There are 14 residues in the CDR3. DNA of the CDR3: TGTGCCAGCAGCTTCGACAGCCTGAACACTGAAGCTTTCTTT. It encodes CASSFDSLNTEAFF.

The chain recombines TRBV21-1 with TRBJ2-7; the D segment call TRBD2 is taken from the table without a DNA check. TRBV21-1 is tagged as a pseudogene. This CDR3 spans 21 amino acids. The CDR3 coding sequence is TGTGCCAGCAGCAAAGACGTCAGTGGGGCTCTTGCTAGCGGGTCCTCCTACGAGCAGTACTTC. Translated, it gives CASSKDVSGALASGSSYEQYF.

The rearrangement joins TRBV3-1 (or the pseudogene TRBV3-2) to TRBJ2-3; the match to TRBD2 covers 8 bases. Per germline, CDR1 LGHDT and CDR2 YNNKEL (reference sequence). The CDR3 runs to 17 residues. Trimming cost V 2 bases and J 0 bases; bases outside gene matches: 7. In DNA, the CDR3 is TGTGCCAGCAGCCAATCGCGGGGGGTCTCTAGCACAGATACGCAGTATTTT. Translated, it gives CASSQSRGVSSTDTQYF.

The V and J genes are TRBV6-2 or TRBV6-3 and TRBJ2-7; 8 nucleotides match TRBD2. Per the germline V gene, CDR1 is MNHEY and CDR2 is SVGEGT. The CDR3 length is 16 residues. Trimming took 0 bases from V and 6 from J; bases not matched to a gene: 10. The CDR3 DNA follows: TGTGCCAGCAGTTACTCTGCGGGGGGCCCCCCCTCCGAGCAGTACTTC. Translated, it gives CASSYSAGGPPSEQYF.